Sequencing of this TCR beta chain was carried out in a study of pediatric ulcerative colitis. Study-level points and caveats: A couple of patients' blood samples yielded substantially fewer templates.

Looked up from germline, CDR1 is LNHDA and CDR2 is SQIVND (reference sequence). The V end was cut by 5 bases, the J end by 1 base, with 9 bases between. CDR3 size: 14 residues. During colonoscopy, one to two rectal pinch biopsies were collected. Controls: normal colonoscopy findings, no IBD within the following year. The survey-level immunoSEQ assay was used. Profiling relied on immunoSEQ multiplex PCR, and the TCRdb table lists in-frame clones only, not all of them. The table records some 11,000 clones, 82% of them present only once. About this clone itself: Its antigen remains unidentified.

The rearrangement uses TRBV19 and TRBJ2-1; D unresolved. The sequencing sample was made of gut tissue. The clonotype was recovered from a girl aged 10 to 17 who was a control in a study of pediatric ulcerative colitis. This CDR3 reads CASSGGYSYNEQFF. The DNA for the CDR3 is TGTGCCAGTAGTGGCGGTTATTCCTACAATGAGCAGTTCTTC.